These T cell receptor beta chains were read from a single sample in a study of blood T cell repertoires in COVID-19. Profiled with immunoSEQ multiplex PCR; TCRdb holds only in-frame clones, not every one. The sample holds approximately 110,000 clones, 80% to 90% seen once. The specimen sequenced was peripheral blood. The receptors were sampled from a woman between 45 and 60 years old with active or convalescent COVID-19. CDR3s include the opening cysteine and the closing phenylalanine or tryptophan. D genes are given only for firm matches. A row's size may be missing; if present it is once, few, many or a size class.

J,length,D,V,size,CDR3,DNA
TRBJ2-2,15,TRBD1,TRBV19,-,CASSSGTDYTGELFF,TGTGCCAGTAGTTCCGGGACAGACTACACCGGGGAGCTGTTTTTT
TRBJ2-1,15,TRBD2,TRBV7-2,-,CASSPTSGSRNEQFF,TGTGCCAGCAGCCCCACTAGCGGGAGTCGCAATGAGCAGTTCTTC
TRBJ2-5,13,TRBD1,TRBV2,once,CASTRDRGETQYF,TGTGCCAGCACTAGGGACAGGGGAGAGACCCAGTACTTC
TRBJ1-2,12,-,TRBV19,-,CASSYRSAGYTF,TGTGCCAGTAGTTACAGGTCGGCTGGCTACACCTTC
TRBJ1-2,16,-,TRBV15,-,CATSRDPPRGNYGYTF,TGTGCCACCAGCAGAGATCCCCCCCGGGGTAACTATGGCTACACCTTC
TRBJ2-1,16,TRBD1,TRBV10-3,-,CAISESDRGNYNEQFF,TGTGCCATCAGTGAGTCGGACAGGGGGAACTACAATGAGCAGTTCTTC
TRBJ1-2,12,-,TRBV10-3,-,CAIRAGSSGYTF,TGTGCCATCAGGGCGGGGTCCTCAGGCTACACCTTC
TRBJ2-5,15,TRBD2,TRBV19,once,CASSSTSGSLKTQYF,TGTGCCAGTAGTAGCACTAGCGGGAGTCTAAAGACCCAGTACTTC
TRBJ1-1,14,TRBD1,TRBV28,-,CASSPGQLNTEAFF,TGTGCCAGCAGTCCGGGACAGCTGAACACTGAAGCTTTCTTT
TRBJ2-1,13,-,TRBV2,-,CASINQLPNEQFF,TGTGCCAGCATTAATCAGTTACCCAATGAGCAGTTCTTC
TRBJ1-3,14,TRBD1,TRBV29-1,-,CSVQLQGAGNTIYF,TGCAGCGTTCAATTACAGGGGGCTGGAAACACCATATATTTT
TRBJ1-2,15,TRBD1,TRBV24-1,few,CATSDRTGEYYGYTF,TGTGCCACCAGTGACCGGACAGGCGAATACTATGGCTACACCTTC
TRBJ2-1,11,TRBD2,TRBV2,-,CASSESGTSIF,TGTGCCAGCAGTGAATCTGGGACTAGCATCTTC
TRBJ2-7,14,TRBD1,TRBV11-2,-,CASSLSVGQDEQYF,TGTGCCAGCAGCTTATCCGTCGGACAGGACGAGCAGTACTTC
TRBJ1-5,17,TRBD1,TRBV19,once,CASSKPGQGAGNQPQHF,TGTGCCAGTAGTAAACCGGGACAGGGGGCGGGGAATCAGCCCCAGCATTTT